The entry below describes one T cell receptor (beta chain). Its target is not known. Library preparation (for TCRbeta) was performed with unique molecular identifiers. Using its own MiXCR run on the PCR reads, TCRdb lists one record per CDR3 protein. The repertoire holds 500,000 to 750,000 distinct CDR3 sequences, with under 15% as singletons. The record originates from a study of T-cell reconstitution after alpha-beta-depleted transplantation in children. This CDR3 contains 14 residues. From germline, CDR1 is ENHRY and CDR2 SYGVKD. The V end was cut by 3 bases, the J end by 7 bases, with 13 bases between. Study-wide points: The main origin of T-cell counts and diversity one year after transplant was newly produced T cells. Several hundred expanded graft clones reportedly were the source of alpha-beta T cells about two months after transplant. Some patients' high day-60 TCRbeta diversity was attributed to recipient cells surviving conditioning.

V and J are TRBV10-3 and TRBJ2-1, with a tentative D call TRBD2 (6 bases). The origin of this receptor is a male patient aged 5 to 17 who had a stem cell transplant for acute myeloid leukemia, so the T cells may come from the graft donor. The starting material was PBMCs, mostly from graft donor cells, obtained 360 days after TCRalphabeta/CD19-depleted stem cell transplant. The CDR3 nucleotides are TGTGCCATCAGTGACAGCGGGCGGGTGAATGAGCAGTTCTTC. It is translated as CAISDSGRVNEQFF.